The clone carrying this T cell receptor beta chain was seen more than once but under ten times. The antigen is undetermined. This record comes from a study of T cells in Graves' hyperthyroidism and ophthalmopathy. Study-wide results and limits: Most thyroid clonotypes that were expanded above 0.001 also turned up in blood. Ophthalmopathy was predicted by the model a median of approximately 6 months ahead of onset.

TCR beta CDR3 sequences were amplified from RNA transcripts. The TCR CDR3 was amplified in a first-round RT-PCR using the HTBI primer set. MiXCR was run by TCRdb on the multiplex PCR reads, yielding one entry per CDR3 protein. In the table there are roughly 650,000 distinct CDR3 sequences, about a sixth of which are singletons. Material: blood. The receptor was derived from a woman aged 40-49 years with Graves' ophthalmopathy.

CDR3 sequence: CASSWVQGANQPQHF. In DNA, the CDR3 is TGTGCCAGCAGCTGGGTACAGGGGGCCAATCAGCCCCAGCATTTT. The chain recombines TRBV28 with TRBJ1-5; 9 nucleotides line up with TRBD1. The CDR3 totals 15 residues. Trimming cost V 6 bases and J 3 bases; bases outside gene matches: 6. Germline V CDR1 and CDR2: MDHEN, SYDVKM.